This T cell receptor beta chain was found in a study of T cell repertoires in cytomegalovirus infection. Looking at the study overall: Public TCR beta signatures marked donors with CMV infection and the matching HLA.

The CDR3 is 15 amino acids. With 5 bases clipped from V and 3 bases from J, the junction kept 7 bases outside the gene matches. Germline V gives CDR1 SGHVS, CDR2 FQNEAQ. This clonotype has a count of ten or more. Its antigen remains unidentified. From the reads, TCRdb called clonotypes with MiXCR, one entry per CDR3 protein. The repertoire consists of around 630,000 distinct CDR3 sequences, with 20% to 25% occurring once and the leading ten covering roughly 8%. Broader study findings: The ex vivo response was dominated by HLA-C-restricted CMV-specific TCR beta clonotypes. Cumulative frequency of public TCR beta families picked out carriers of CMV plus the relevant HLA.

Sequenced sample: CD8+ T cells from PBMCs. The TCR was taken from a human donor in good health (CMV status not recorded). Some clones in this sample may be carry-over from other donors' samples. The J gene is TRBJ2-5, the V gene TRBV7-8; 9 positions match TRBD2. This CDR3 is CASSTRLAVKETQYF. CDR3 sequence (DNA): TGTGCCAGCAGCACTCGACTAGCGGTTAAAGAGACCCAGTACTTC.